Listed here are 5 T cell receptor beta chains from one sample, sequenced in a study of blood T cell repertoires in COVID-19. TCRdb keeps only in-frame clones here, not all; method: immunoSEQ multiplex PCR. The table lists roughly 250,000 clones, over 75% of them singletons. The sequenced sample consisted of PBMCs or T cells enriched from blood (not recorded which). The receptors here all came from a woman in her 40s who had been exposed to COVID-19.

In the case of this clone: The junction departs from germline at one end; a sequencing error may be responsible. This rearrangement joins TRBV2 to TRBJ1-1, with 8 bases that match TRBD1. The CDR3 has 14 amino acids. Germline-derived CDR1 and CDR2 are SNHLY and FYNNEI. CDR3 bases: TGTGCCAGCAGAGAAGACAGGGGGAACACTGAAGCTTTCTTT. Translation gives CASREDRGNTEAFF.

The J gene is TRBJ1-4, the V gene TRBV7-6; D ambiguous. The CDR3 is 12 amino acids. The germline gives CDR1 SGHVS, CDR2 FNYEAQ. The ends were cut back, 5 bases at V and 5 bases at J, with 6 bases in the middle. The CDR3 DNA reads TGTGCCAGCAGCCTATTAAATGAAAAACTGTTTTTT. This encodes CASSLLNEKLFF.

The chain links TRBV24-1 to TRBJ2-1, with D tentatively TRBD2 (6 bases). V lost 3 bases and J 5 bases, leaving 16 bases between the germline ends. CDR1 and CDR2 from the germline V gene are KGHDR and SFDVKD. The CDR3 sequence is 16 residues long. CDR3 loop: CATSDQRRDPHNEQFF. For the CDR3, the DNA is TGTGCCACCAGTGATCAACGGCGGGACCCCCACAATGAGCAGTTCTTC.

The chain couples TRBV28 to TRBJ1-5, with 7 bases that match TRBD1. V dropped 4 bases and J dropped 0; count of bases not matched to a gene: 3. CDR3 length: 15 residues. The germline CDR1 and CDR2 sequences are MDHEN and SYDVKM. DNA for the CDR3: TGTGCCAGCAGTTGGGGGACAGATAGCAATCAGCCCCAGCATTTT. Its translation is CASSWGTDSNQPQHF.

V and J are TRBV30 and TRBJ1-1; D perhaps matches TRBD1 (5 bases). The CDR3 sequence is 16 residues long. V shed 2 bases and J shed 1 base, with 17 bases lying between them. Germline assignment: CDR1 GTSNPN and CDR2 SVGIG (reference sequence). The CDR3 DNA follows: TGTGCCTGGAGTTCAATCCCAGGGATGAGGAACACTGAAGCTTTCTTT. Translation: CAWSSIPGMRNTEAFF.